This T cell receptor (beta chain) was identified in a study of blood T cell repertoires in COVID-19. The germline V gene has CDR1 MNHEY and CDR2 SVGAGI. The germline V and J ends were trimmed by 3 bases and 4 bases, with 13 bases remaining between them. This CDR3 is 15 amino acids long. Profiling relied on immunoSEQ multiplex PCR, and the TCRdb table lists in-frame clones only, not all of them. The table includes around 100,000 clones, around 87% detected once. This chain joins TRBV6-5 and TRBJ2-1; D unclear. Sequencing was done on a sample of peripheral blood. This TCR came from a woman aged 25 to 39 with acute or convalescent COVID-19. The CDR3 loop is CASSYRQVPYNEQFF. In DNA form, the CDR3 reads TGTGCCAGCAGTTATCGGCAGGTTCCATACAATGAGCAGTTCTTC.